The clone carrying this T cell receptor (beta chain) was picked up a small number of times. Its antigen is unidentified. The data were taken from a study of T-cell memory formation after mild COVID-19. J lost 0 bases, V lost 6 bases, and 11 bases had no gene match. This CDR3 is built from 17 residues. Points from the study as a whole: CD4+ bias marked clones expanding day 15 to 37, unlike balanced contracting clones.

TCRdb processed the 5' RACE reads anew with MiXCR; each CDR3 protein has one entry. There are 120,000 to 150,000 distinct CDR3 sequences in the sample; around 15% occur only once, and more than 25% lies in the top ten. The chain combines TRBV12-3 or TRBV12-4 with TRBJ2-7; TRBD1 aligns across 10 bases. The sequence came from an adult woman who had mild COVID-19 (a few samples of this study predate the infection). Cell type and time point are not known. The sample was PBMCs or a T cell subset sorted from them (not recorded which). The CDR3 is CASSRGDRGWGSYEQYF. The CDR3 DNA reads as TGTGCCAGCAGCCGGGGGGACAGGGGCTGGGGCTCCTACGAGCAGTACTTC.